These 30 T cell receptor beta chains originate from one sample sequenced in a study of blood T cell repertoires in COVID-19. Assay used: immunoSEQ multiplex PCR; TCRdb lists only in-frame clones, some missing. This repertoire shows about 370,000 clones, more than 80% found once; its top ten account for 3%. Sequencing was performed on peripheral blood. Receptors were obtained from a woman aged 25 to 39 with COVID-19, enrolled during active disease.

This chain links TRBV12-5 with TRBJ2-3; D not resolved. Trimming removed 1 base from V and 6 bases from J, with 5 bases in between. This CDR3 has 12 amino acids. Per the germline V gene, CDR1 is LGHNT and CDR2 is FRNRAP. The DNA of the CDR3 is TGTGCTAGTGGTTTGGGGAGCGATACGCAGTATTTT. This translates into CASGLGSDTQYF.

The chain has TRBV9 and TRBJ1-2, with D maybe TRBD1 (5 bases). Germline V CDR1 and CDR2: SGDLS, YYNGEE. The CDR3 totals 14 residues. Between the trimmed V and J ends, which lost 10 bases and 4 bases, there was a span of 20 bases. CDR3 nucleotides: TGTGCCTCTGACGGGGGGGAGTCCCCCTATGGCTACACCTTC. Its protein is CASDGGESPYGYTF.

In this sample, this clone is medium-sized. V usage is TRBV2 and J usage is TRBJ1-1; weak D call: TRBD1 (6 bases). The V end lost 3 bases, the J end lost 0 bases, and 17 bases lay between the germline ends. Germline V gene lookup returns CDR1 SNHLY and CDR2 FYNNEI. The CDR3 totals 17 residues. The CDR3 bases are TGTGCCAGCAGTGACTTGGGTGATACAGGGTTGAACACTGAAGCTTTCTTT. It encodes CASSDLGDTGLNTEAFF. Full variable domain (rest looked up from reference TRBV2 and TRBJ1-1): EPEVTQTPSHQVTQMGQEVILRCVPISNHLYFYWYRQILGQKVEFLVSFYNNEISEKSEIFDDQFSVERPDGSNFTLKIRSTKLEDSAMYFCASSDLGDTGLNTEAFFGQGTRLTVV.

J is TRBJ2-1 and V is TRBV9; D is perhaps TRBD2 (6 bases). Germline assignment: CDR1 SGDLS and CDR2 YYNGEE. The CDR3 is made up of 17 amino acids. Trimming removed 0 bases from V and 0 bases from J, with 13 bases in between. Written as DNA, the CDR3 is TGTGCCAGCAGCGTAGGGGCCCACGGGAGCTCCTACAATGAGCAGTTCTTC. Encoded protein: CASSVGAHGSSYNEQFF.

This rearrangement joins TRBV27 to TRBJ1-5; 7 bases are shared with TRBD1. J lost 3 bases, V lost 5 bases, and 13 bases had no gene match. The V gene's germline CDR1 is MNHEY and CDR2 SMNVEV (reference sequence). This CDR3 is 17 amino acids long. The CDR3 nucleotides are TGTGCCAGCAGTCCTCGTTTCGGGCAGGGGGACAATCAGCCCCAGCATTTT. It yields the protein CASSPRFGQGDNQPQHF.

The chain combines TRBV11-2 with TRBJ2-7; possibly TRBD2 for D (6 bases). The CDR3 loop spans 16 amino acids. Trimming pared 0 bases from V and 3 bases from J, leaving 15 bases between. Germline assignment: CDR1 SGHAT and CDR2 FQNNGV. CDR3 amino acids: CASSLEGGRGIYEQYF. Written as DNA, the CDR3 is TGTGCCAGCAGCTTAGAGGGGGGTCGTGGGATCTACGAGCAGTACTTC.

The chain recombines TRBV6-9 with TRBJ1-1, with 9 bases aligning to TRBD1. V lost 2 bases and J lost 1; bases outside the gene matches: 5. In germline, CDR1 is MNHGY, CDR2 SVAAGI. The CDR3 consists of 16 residues. The CDR3 sequence is CASSYRTGVPNTEAFF. Written as DNA, the CDR3 is TGTGCCAGCAGTTATCGGACAGGGGTCCCGAACACTGAAGCTTTCTTT.

V gene TRBV7-2 combines with J gene TRBJ2-7, with D tentatively TRBD1 (6 bases). Germline CDR1 SGHTA, CDR2 FQGNSA. The CDR3 loop spans 16 amino acids. V lost 1 base and J lost 5, with 18 bases in between. DNA of the CDR3: TGTGCCAGCAGCTTAGTAGCTGGGGGCGCAATCCACGAGCAGTACTTC. Its protein product is CASSLVAGGAIHEQYF.

The chain couples TRBV5-1 to TRBJ2-1; 10 positions match TRBD2. V gave up 4 bases and J gave up 4 bases; unmatched junction bases: 8. Germline CDR1 reads SGHRS; CDR2 reads YFSETQ. CDR3 length equals 16 residues. Here the CDR3 DNA reads TGCGCCAGCAGCCCACCGGGACTAGCGCCTTACAATGAGCAGTTCTTC. This codes for CASSPPGLAPYNEQFF.

The rearrangement links TRBV29-1 to TRBJ2-4, with D tentatively TRBD1 (5 bases). The CDR3 is made up of 15 amino acids. Trimming left V 7 bases short and J 4 bases short, with 20 bases between. Germline V gene data show CDR1 as SQVTM and CDR2 as ANQGSEA. CDR3 in DNA: TGCAGCGGAGTTCCCCAGGGATCCCAAAAAAACATTCAGTACTTC. Translating gives CSGVPQGSQKNIQYF.

The chain employs TRBV7-8 and TRBJ1-3, with TRBD1 matching 7 bases. The V gene end was trimmed by 1 base and the J gene end by 2 bases; junction bases not matched to a gene: 2. CDR3 length: 15 amino acids. CDR1 SGHVS and CDR2 FQNEAQ come from the germline V gene. CDR3 protein: CASSLDRGPGNTIYF. As DNA, the CDR3 is TGTGCCAGCAGCTTAGACAGGGGACCTGGAAACACCATATATTTT.

This sequence joins TRBV18 and TRBJ1-5; maybe TRBD1 (5 bases). The CDR3 length is 14 residues. The V end was cut by 5 bases, the J end by 8 bases, with 16 bases between. Germline V lookup: CDR1 KGHSH, CDR2 LQKENI. The CDR3 region is CASSSDPTQEPQHF. CDR3 bases: TGTGCCAGCTCATCCGACCCGACACAGGAGCCCCAGCATTTT.

V usage is TRBV5-4 and J usage is TRBJ2-1, with 8 nucleotides matching TRBD1. The CDR3 runs to 14 residues. The V gene's germline CDR1 is SGHNT and CDR2 YYREEE (reference sequence). The V segment lost 5 bases and the J segment 8 bases; nucleotides outside the gene matches: 9. CDR3 amino acids: CASRMGDRRDEQFF. In nucleotides, the CDR3 is TGTGCCAGCAGAATGGGGGACAGGAGGGATGAGCAGTTCTTC. Full variable domain (remainder filled in from reference TRBV5-4 and TRBJ2-1): ETGVTQSPTHLIKTRGQQVTLRCSSQSGHNTVSWYQQALGQGPQFIFQYYREEENGRGNFPPRFSGLQFPNYSSELNVNALELDDSALYLCASRMGDRRDEQFFGPGTRLTVL.

The V gene is TRBV10-3, the J gene TRBJ2-2, with D possibly TRBD2 on 6 matching bases. Trimming pared 4 bases from V and 7 bases from J, leaving 16 bases between. CDR1 is ENHRY and CDR2 is SYGVKD in the germline V gene. This CDR3 has 15 amino acids. CDR3 protein: CAISVADRGSGELFF. CDR3 DNA sequence: TGTGCCATCAGTGTAGCGGATCGGGGGAGCGGGGAGCTGTTTTTT.

This clone has a single count. The chain uses TRBV19 and TRBJ2-1; 7 nucleotides match TRBD2. The CDR3 sequence is 16 residues long. CDR1 is LNHDA and CDR2 is SQIVND in the germline V gene (reference sequence). Trimming at V came to 5 bases and at J to 5 bases, leaving 12 bases not matched to a gene. CDR3 amino acids: CASSPSEGLSNNEQFF. CDR3 DNA: TGTGCCAGTAGTCCCTCTGAGGGACTATCCAACAATGAGCAGTTCTTC.

In nucleotides, the CDR3 is TGTGCCAGCAGTCGACAGGTTGTAGGAAACACCATATATTTT. Translating it yields CASSRQVVGNTIYF. V usage is TRBV6-5 and J usage is TRBJ1-3; the D gene is possibly TRBD1 (6 bases). CDR1 and CDR2 from the germline V gene are MNHEY and SVGAGI. Between the trimmed V and J ends, which lost 5 bases and 4 bases, there was a span of 12 bases. This CDR3 has 14 residues.

The chain links TRBV27 to TRBJ2-7; the match to TRBD1 covers 7 bases. V shed 3 bases, J shed 3 bases, and the junction held 2 bases outside the gene matches. This CDR3 comprises 13 residues. Looked up from germline, CDR1 is MNHEY and CDR2 is SMNVEV (reference sequence). The CDR3 is CASSLAGGYEQYV. The DNA for the CDR3 is TGTGCCAGCAGTTTGGCAGGGGGCTACGAGCAGTACGTC.

J is TRBJ1-2 and V is TRBV4-1; D not certain. The CDR3 has 15 amino acids. Germline CDR1 MGHRA, CDR2 YSYEKL. V lost 0 bases and J lost 3, with 11 bases in between. CDR3 in amino acids: CASSQEPAEDYGYTF. The CDR3 DNA reads as TGCGCCAGCAGCCAAGAACCCGCGGAGGACTATGGCTACACCTTC.

This chain connects TRBV5-1 to TRBJ1-2, with 10 bases fitting TRBD1. Germline loops: CDR1 SGHRS, CDR2 YFSETQ. The CDR3 loop spans 14 amino acids. The junction had 6 bases not matched to a gene; V was cut back by 4 bases and J by 6 bases. This chain's CDR3 is CASSPLDRGHGYTF. As DNA, the CDR3 is TGCGCCAGCAGCCCATTAGACAGGGGGCATGGCTACACCTTC.

To note about this clone: Other DNA sequences within the sample encode an identical CDR3. V is TRBV3-1 (or the pseudogene TRBV3-2) and J is TRBJ2-3; D possibly corresponds to TRBD2 (5 bases). V lost 0 bases, J lost 4 bases, and 8 bases lay in between. The CDR3 is 14 residues long. The V gene's germline CDR1 is LGHDT and CDR2 YNNKEL (reference sequence). The CDR3 sequence: CASSQDPSSDTQYF. CDR3 bases: TGTGCCAGCAGCCAAGATCCTAGCTCAGATACGCAGTATTTT.

This clone was seen a handful of times. The V and J genes are TRBV10-3 and TRBJ2-7; 9 nucleotides line up with TRBD1. V shed 6 bases, J shed 1 base, and the junction held 4 bases outside the gene matches. The CDR3 loop spans 14 amino acids. CDR1 is ENHRY and CDR2 is SYGVKD in the germline V gene. The CDR3: CAIRVQGASYEQYF. CDR3 in DNA: TGTGCCATCAGAGTACAGGGGGCATCCTACGAGCAGTACTTC.

J is TRBJ2-7 and V is TRBV4-3; 8 bases are shared with TRBD2. With 0 bases clipped from V and 2 bases from J, the junction kept 3 bases outside the gene matches. The CDR3 runs to 15 residues. Per germline, CDR1 LGHNA and CDR2 YSLEER. The DNA of the CDR3 is TGCGCCAGCAGCCAAGATTCGGGGGGGCCCTACGAGCAGTACTTC. It codes for CASSQDSGGPYEQYF.

This rearrangement joins TRBV7-2 to TRBJ2-7, with 13 bases aligning to TRBD2. V lost 3 bases, J lost 6 bases, and 5 bases stayed unmatched. Germline loops: CDR1 SGHTA, CDR2 FQGNSA. This CDR3 is 15 amino acids long. The chain's CDR3 is CASSFTSGGAGEQYF. CDR3 DNA: TGTGCCAGCAGCTTTACTAGCGGGGGGGCGGGCGAGCAGTACTTC.

This sequence joins TRBV2 and TRBJ1-2; 7 positions match TRBD1. The trim removed 6 bases at V and 4 bases at J, leaving 8 bases unmatched. This CDR3 has 14 residues. Germline loops: CDR1 SNHLY, CDR2 FYNNEI. CDR3 loop: CASRVGQAGYGYTF. CDR3 DNA sequence: TGTGCCAGCAGAGTAGGACAGGCGGGCTATGGCTACACCTTC.

The V and J genes are TRBV30 and TRBJ2-5; D is possibly TRBD2 (7 bases). The CDR3 has 12 residues. V was cut by 2 bases and J by 5 bases, with 9 bases left in between. Germline V CDR1 and CDR2: GTSNPN, SVGIG (reference sequence). Here the CDR3 reads CAWSRGGETQYF. The CDR3 DNA follows: TGTGCCTGGAGTCGCGGGGGCGAGACCCAGTACTTC.

V usage is TRBV5-4 and J usage is TRBJ1-4, with D uncertain. This CDR3 spans 16 amino acids. Between the trimmed V and J ends, which lost 0 bases and 3 bases, there was a span of 12 bases. The germline CDR1 and CDR2 sequences are SGHNT and YYREEE (reference sequence). The CDR3 reads CASSLGTGFSNEKLFF. The CDR3 bases are TGTGCCAGCAGCTTGGGAACGGGGTTTTCTAATGAAAAACTGTTTTTT.

The chain uses TRBV5-8 and TRBJ1-6, with a weak D call TRBD1 (5 bases). Germline lookup yields CDR1 SGHTS and CDR2 YDEGEE. V dropped 6 bases and J dropped 8 bases, with 21 bases sitting between them. The CDR3 runs to 16 residues. The DNA of the CDR3 is TGTGCCAGCACCCCACGCCGGCAGGGCGGATATTCACCCCTCCACTTT. This translates into CASTPRRQGGYSPLHF. Full variable domain (remainder filled in from reference TRBV5-8 and TRBJ1-6): EAGVTQSPTHLIKTRGQQATLRCSPISGHTSVYWYQQALGLGLQFLLWYDEGEERNRGNFPPRFSGRQFPNYSSELNVNALELEDSALYLCASTPRRQGGYSPLHFGNGTRLTVT.

This clone was observed a handful of times. This chain joins TRBV10-1 and TRBJ1-1, with D hard to call. CDR3 size: 15 residues. V lost 5 bases and J lost 1, with 14 bases in between. The germline gives CDR1 WNHNN, CDR2 SYGVQD (reference sequence). The CDR3 loop is CASSSVVTANTEAFF. The CDR3 DNA reads as TGCGCCAGCAGTAGCGTGGTCACGGCGAACACTGAAGCTTTCTTT.

CDR3 nucleotide sequence: TGTGCCAGCAGCGACAACCCCGGGGGACTAACTCCAGATACGCAGTATTTT. Amino acids: CASSDNPGGLTPDTQYF. The V and J genes are TRBV21-1 and TRBJ2-3; the D call TRBD2 from the table was never checked on the DNA. TRBV21-1 is annotated as a pseudogene. CDR3 length equals 17 residues.

The chain couples TRBV13 to TRBJ2-1; 8 positions agree with TRBD1. CDR1 is PRHDT, CDR2 FYEKMQ, per germline (reference sequence). The CDR3 sequence is 13 residues long. Unmatched junction bases numbered 1, after V lost 5 bases and J lost 4 bases. In DNA, the CDR3 is TGTGCCAGCAGCCGACAGGGGTACAATGAGCAGTTCTTC. Translating gives CASSRQGYNEQFF.